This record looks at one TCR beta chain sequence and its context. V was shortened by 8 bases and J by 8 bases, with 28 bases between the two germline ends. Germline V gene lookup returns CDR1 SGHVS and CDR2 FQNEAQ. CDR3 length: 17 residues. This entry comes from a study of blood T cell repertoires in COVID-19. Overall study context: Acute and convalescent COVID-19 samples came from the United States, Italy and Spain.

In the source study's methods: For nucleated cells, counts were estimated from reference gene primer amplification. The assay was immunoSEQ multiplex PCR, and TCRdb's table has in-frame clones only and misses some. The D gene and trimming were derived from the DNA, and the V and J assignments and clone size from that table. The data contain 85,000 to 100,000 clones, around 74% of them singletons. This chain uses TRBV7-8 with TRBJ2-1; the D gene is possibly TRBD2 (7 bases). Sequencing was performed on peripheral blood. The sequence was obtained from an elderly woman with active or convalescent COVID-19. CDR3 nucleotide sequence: TGTGCCAGCTATCAGAGGGGGGGAGGTGGAAGGAGCGATGAGCAGTTCTTC. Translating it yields CASYQRGGGGRSDEQFF.